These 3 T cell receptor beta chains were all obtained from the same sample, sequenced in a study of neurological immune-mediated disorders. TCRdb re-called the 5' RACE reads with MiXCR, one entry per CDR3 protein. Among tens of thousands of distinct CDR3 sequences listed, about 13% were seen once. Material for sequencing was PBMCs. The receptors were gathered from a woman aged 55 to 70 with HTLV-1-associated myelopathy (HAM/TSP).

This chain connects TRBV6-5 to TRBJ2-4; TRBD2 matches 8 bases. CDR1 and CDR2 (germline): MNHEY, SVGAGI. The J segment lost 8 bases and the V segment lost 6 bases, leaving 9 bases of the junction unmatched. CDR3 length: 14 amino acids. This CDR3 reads CASRYTSGSDIQYF. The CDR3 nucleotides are TGTGCCAGCAGATATACTAGCGGCTCGGACATTCAGTACTTC.

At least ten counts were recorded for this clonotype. CDR3 in DNA: TGTGCCAGCAGTTTAGCGCTAGGGGCAGGGGGGGGGTCGGGGTCCTACAATGAGCAGTTCTTC. This translates into CASSLALGAGGGSGSYNEQFF. V gene TRBV12-3 or TRBV12-4 combines with J gene TRBJ2-1; D may match TRBD1 or TRBD2 (7 bases each). Trimming stripped 0 bases from V and 1 base from J, with 25 bases between. The CDR3 sequence is 21 residues long.

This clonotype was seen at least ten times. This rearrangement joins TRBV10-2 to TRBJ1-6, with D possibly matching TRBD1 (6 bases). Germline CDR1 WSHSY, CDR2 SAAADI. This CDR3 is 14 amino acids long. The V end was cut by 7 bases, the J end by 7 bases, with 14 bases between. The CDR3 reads CASTGPTGNSPLHF. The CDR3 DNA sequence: TGCGCCAGCACCGGTCCCACAGGGAATTCACCCCTCCACTTT.